This TCR beta chain was documented in a study of CD8+ T cells in alopecia areata. Turning to the study itself: Among treated patients, oral tofacitinib was administered at 5 to 10 mg twice daily. Findings of the study overall: Tofacitinib yielded significantly lower scalp clonality and fewer expanded CD8+ clones among the top 100. Many expanded lesional clones remained in scalp and blood on tofacitinib.

In each case, RNA was isolated and then reverse transcribed into cDNA as the sequencing template. Only in-frame clones appear in the TCRdb table, and some are missing; sequencing was by immunoSEQ multiplex PCR. The sample has fewer than 150,000 clones; 56% are singletons. Stated treatment: oral pan-JAK inhibitor, 5-10 mg twice daily. Trimming shortened V by 3 bases and J by 2 bases, and 5 bases separated the two germline ends. Germline V CDR1 and CDR2: SGHTA, FQGNSA. The CDR3 length is 12 residues. For this clone: Its antigen is unknown.

The V call is TRBV7-2, the J call TRBJ2-7, with D unclear. The TCR was taken from a human donor with alopecia areata. Material: CD4+ T cells sorted from blood, obtained at week 24, from a patient treated with tofacitinib. This chain's CDR3 is CASSFLPYEQYF. DNA for the CDR3: TGTGCCAGCAGCTTCTTGCCCTACGAGCAGTACTTC.